This T cell receptor (beta chain) was identified during a study of molecular identifiers for immune sequencing clone quantification. Study overall: Naive CD8 RNA (around 20,000 or 100,000 cells) was divided into five aliquots, with four sequenced.

Note on this clonotype: Its specificity is unknown. A much larger clone differs from this one at a single base, so this may be a read error.

V was shortened by 3 bases and J by 0 bases, with 6 bases between the two germline ends. The CDR3 length is 13 residues. Germline lookup yields CDR1 SGHDN and CDR2 FVKESK. Naive CD8 T cells, phenotype CD8+CD4-CCR7+CD45RA+, were sorted. Libraries of bulk TCR were made by previously described methods (with listed TCR primers). In TCRdb, the PCR reads were re-called with MiXCR into one record per CDR3 protein. The sample holds some 320,000 distinct CDR3 sequences, under 25% seen once. Study-wide findings and caveats: Naive cells had under 1% of molecules in clones above 20 RNA copies, effectors over 99%.

The material sequenced was naive CD8+ T cells from blood, with Jurkat cell RNA spiked in. Subset: FACS-sorted CD8+CD4-CCR7+CD45RA+ naive T cells. The genes are TRBV14 and TRBJ2-7; D unresolved. This clonotype was sampled from a human donor in good health. Some libraries in this study had Jurkat cell RNA spiked in. The CDR3 region has the DNA TGTGCCAGCAGCCATGTCATCTCCTACGAGCAGTACTTC. Its protein is CASSHVISYEQYF.